This T cell receptor (beta chain) was recorded in a study of cytomegalovirus exposure and HLA in healthy donors. The PCR was carried out with 60 Vbeta primers and 13 Jbeta primers. Profiled with immunoSEQ multiplex PCR; TCRdb holds only in-frame clones, not every one. In the table there are about 94,000 clones, around 76% of which are singletons. In regard to this clone: The target antigen is unknown.

CDR3 size: 15 residues. The J segment lost 6 bases and the V segment lost 1 base, leaving 5 bases of the junction unmatched. Per the germline V gene, CDR1 is SEHNR and CDR2 is FQNEAQ (reference sequence). Findings and caveats of the study: It has been reported that TCR beta sequences accurately predicted the HLA-A and HLA-B alleles of most subjects. Follow-up analysis found HLA locus-dependent TCR association rates, highest for DRB1 and lowest for HLA-C. The authors later linked a missense DCLRE1C variant to TCR beta V- and J-gene trimming. Analysis performed later found roughly 18,000 TCR beta sequences associated with HLA alleles at 0.05 false discovery rate.

This receptor was identified in a man in his forties in good health and CMV-seropositive. J is TRBJ1-5 and V is TRBV7-9; 8 bases are shared with TRBD1. The sample consisted of PBMCs. CDR3 residues: CASSLEAGGGQPQHF. In DNA form, the CDR3 reads TGTGCCAGCAGCTTAGAAGCAGGGGGCGGTCAGCCCCAGCATTTT.